This passage covers 27 T cell receptor beta chains from one sample sequenced in a study of naive and memory T cell subsets (dated by TCRdb to about 2017). Receptors were amplified or captured by UMI-ligation and nested PCR. The instrument given in TCRdb is Illumina MiSeq. The beta constant-region primer consisted of an equimolar mixture of two oligonucleotides that together covered TRBC1 and TRBC2. TCRdb itself trimmed the public reads at Q25 with fastp, ran MiXCR and retained productive beta chains. Each CDR3 protein gets just one entry, which takes the most common genes and DNA from the rows behind it. The table for this sample lists about 5,000 distinct CDR3 sequences; approximately 7.9% of them were counted only once. Approximately 80% of the sample rests with the top ten. The sequenced material came from CD4+ TEMRA cells from blood. Per the publication, the cell subset or site label means: effector memory re-expressing CD45RA, CD45RA+ CD27-. These receptors came from a human donor in good health.

The chain has TRBV7-2 and TRBJ1-2; perhaps TRBD1 as D (5 bases). This CDR3 is built from 16 residues. Germline CDR1 and CDR2: SGHTA and FQGNSA. V was shortened by 4 bases and J by 3 bases, with 18 bases between the two germline ends. CDR3 in DNA: TGTGCCAGCAGCTCCGGGGCATCCAGGACCTACTATGGCTACACCTTC. Translated, it gives CASSSGASRTYYGYTF.

This clonotype was observed at least ten times. The V and J genes are TRBV6-5 and TRBJ1-1; 7 positions match TRBD1. V lost 1 base to trimming and J lost 4 bases; unmatched junction nucleotides: 3. Germline CDR1 is MNHEY and CDR2 is SVGAGI. CDR3 length equals 14 residues. The CDR3 is CASSYFSGGTEAFF. In nucleotides, the CDR3 is TGTGCCAGCAGTTACTTTTCAGGGGGCACTGAAGCTTTCTTT.

Concerning this clonotype itself: Just one base apart from a much larger clone, this may be a read error. The gene calls are TRBV5-4 and TRBJ2-6, with D uncertain. The V and J ends lost 2 bases and 0 bases respectively, with 9 bases between them. CDR1 is SGHNT, CDR2 YYREEE, per germline (reference sequence). The CDR3 runs 16 residues. This chain's CDR3 is CASSFGSVSGANVLTF. The CDR3 coding sequence is TGTGCCAGCAGCTTCGGGTCGGTCTCTGGGGCCAACGTCCTGACTTTC.

This clonotype occurred many times. The chain uses TRBV5-4 and TRBJ2-5; D is possibly TRBD1 (5 bases). The CDR3 spans 14 residues. Germline-derived CDR1 and CDR2 are SGHNT and YYREEE (reference sequence). Trimming removed 4 bases at V and 4 bases at J, with 14 bases between. The CDR3 DNA reads as TGTGCCAGCAGCCCTAGGCAGGGTTCAGAGACCCAGTACTTC. Encoded protein: CASSPRQGSETQYF.

The gene calls are TRBV19 and TRBJ1-3; 9 bases align to TRBD1. J was trimmed by 3 bases and V by 9 bases; bases with no gene match: 6. Germline CDR1 LNHDA, CDR2 SQIVND (reference sequence). The CDR3 is 14 amino acids. For the CDR3, the DNA is TGTGCCAGCAGGGGGACAGGGCTTGGAAACACCATATATTTT. Its translation: CASRGTGLGNTIYF.

This chain links TRBV5-1 with TRBJ1-1, with no clear D. The V gene lost 0 bases and the J gene lost 5 bases, with 17 bases spanning the gap. Germline assignment: CDR1 SGHRS and CDR2 YFSETQ. This CDR3 is 16 amino acids long. The chain's CDR3 is CASSLGISRWPTEAFF. CDR3 DNA sequence: TGCGCCAGCAGCTTGGGGATCTCGCGGTGGCCTACTGAAGCTTTCTTT.

This clonotype was observed many times. This chain links TRBV10-2 with TRBJ2-2; unclear D gene. The CDR3 is 12 residues long. CDR1 and CDR2 (germline): WSHSY, SAAADI. Trimming stripped 3 bases from V and 3 bases from J, with 2 bases between. This CDR3 reads CASSEDTGELFF. DNA of the CDR3: TGCGCCAGCAGTGAAGACACCGGGGAGCTGTTTTTT.

This clonotype was observed many times. The CDR3 protein is CASSSLKGKRVYTDTQYF. The CDR3 DNA reads TGTGCCAGCAGCTCCCTAAAAGGGAAGCGGGTATACACAGATACGCAGTATTTT. The rearrangement uses TRBV7-9 and TRBJ2-3, with D perhaps matching TRBD2 (6 bases). The V and J ends lost 4 bases and 2 bases respectively, with 22 bases between them. The CDR3 consists of 18 residues. The V gene's germline CDR1 is SEHNR and CDR2 FQNEAQ (reference sequence).

This clonotype has just a few counts. J is TRBJ1-4 and V is TRBV7-8, with D perhaps matching TRBD1 (6 bases). Trimming shortened V by 5 bases and J by 0 bases, and 10 bases separated the two germline ends. This CDR3 comprises 15 residues. Germline V gene lookup returns CDR1 SGHVS and CDR2 FQNEAQ. The CDR3: CASSPRGATNEKLFF. CDR3 DNA sequence: TGTGCCAGCAGCCCCAGGGGTGCAACTAATGAAAAACTGTTTTTT.

The chain joins TRBV19 to TRBJ1-2; tentatively, D is TRBD1 (6 bases). CDR1 and CDR2 from the germline V gene are LNHDA and SQIVND (reference sequence). Trimming took off 10 bases at V and 1 base at J, with 16 bases between the two ends. The CDR3 consists of 14 residues. The CDR3 DNA reads TGTGCCACACGCCAGACAGGATTTAACTATGGCTACACCTTC. The encoded protein is CATRQTGFNYGYTF.

This clonotype was observed many times. The CDR3: CAWGTDLGTQYF. CDR3 coding DNA: TGTGCCTGGGGGACGGACCTGGGTACCCAGTACTTC. The chain has TRBV30 and TRBJ2-5; possibly TRBD1 or TRBD2 for D (5 bases each). Germline values: CDR1 GTSNPN, CDR2 SVGIG (reference sequence). This CDR3 region has 12 residues. Trimming removed 5 bases from V and 8 bases from J, with 15 bases in between.

This clonotype is deemed large. The V and J genes are TRBV3-1 and TRBJ2-5; 7 nucleotides line up with TRBD2. The V and J ends lost 4 bases and 5 bases, in that order; junction bases with no gene match: 13. CDR1 is LGHDT, CDR2 YNNKEL, per germline (reference sequence). The CDR3 runs 16 residues. The CDR3 bases are TGTGCCAGCAGCCGTGGACTAGGGGCGCTCGGTGAGACCCAGTACTTC. Protein sequence: CASSRGLGALGETQYF.

The V and J genes are TRBV29-1 and TRBJ2-7, with D perhaps matching TRBD2 (5 bases). From germline, CDR1 is SQVTM and CDR2 ANQGSEA. V lost 4 bases, J lost 2 bases, and 15 bases lay in between. The length of the CDR3 is 14 residues. CDR3 residues: CSVGTWERTYEQYF. CDR3 sequence (DNA): TGCAGCGTTGGAACGTGGGAGAGAACCTACGAGCAGTACTTC.

This clonotype was detected a few times. The chain combines TRBV12-3 or TRBV12-4 with TRBJ1-1; 7 bases match TRBD1. The V segment lost 6 bases and the J segment 10 bases; nucleotides outside the gene matches: 8. This CDR3 has 12 amino acids. The CDR3 is CASRTTGRRAFF. The CDR3 region has the DNA TGTGCCAGCAGGACGACAGGGAGGCGAGCTTTCTTT.

This clonotype has ten or more counts. This chain connects TRBV4-1 to TRBJ2-1; maybe TRBD2 (6 bases). Trimming took 1 base from V and 5 from J, leaving 15 bases between them. The CDR3 length is 16 residues. Germline V lookup: CDR1 MGHRA, CDR2 YSYEKL. The CDR3 DNA follows: TGCGCCAGCAGCCAAGTAAGCGGGCGGTTTGACAATGAGCAGTTCTTC. As protein: CASSQVSGRFDNEQFF.

There are many counts of this clonotype. The gene calls are TRBV4-2 and TRBJ1-3; D remains ambiguous. V was shortened by 7 bases and J by 0 bases, with 13 bases between the two germline ends. This CDR3 is 15 amino acids long. Germline-derived CDR1 and CDR2 are LGHNA and YNFKEQ. The DNA for the CDR3 is TGTGCCAGCACCCCGACCCGGGGCTCTGGAAACACCATATATTTT. Protein product: CASTPTRGSGNTIYF.

This chain connects TRBV5-1 to TRBJ1-1; tentatively, D is TRBD1 (5 bases). The CDR3 loop spans 13 amino acids. The V end was cut by 3 bases, the J end by 6 bases, with 12 bases between. Per the germline V gene, CDR1 is SGHRS and CDR2 is YFSETQ. The CDR3 here is CASSSLVGAEAFF. The CDR3, as DNA: TGCGCCAGCAGCTCACTGGTGGGGGCTGAAGCTTTCTTT.

V is TRBV3-1 and J is TRBJ2-1; 10 nucleotides align to TRBD2. Germline lookup yields CDR1 LGHDT and CDR2 YNNKEL (reference sequence). This CDR3 spans 15 amino acids. V was pared by 6 bases and J by 2 bases, with 4 bases of the junction left unmatched. The DNA of the CDR3 is TGTGCCAGCAGTCGAAGCGGGAGGGCCTACAATGAGCAGTTCTTC. Protein: CASSRSGRAYNEQFF.

This clonotype occurred many times. The chain is built from TRBV20-1 and TRBJ2-7; D uncertain. Germline V gene lookup returns CDR1 DFQATT and CDR2 SNEGSKA (reference sequence). Trimming cost V 2 bases and J 7 bases, with 12 bases left between them. This CDR3 spans 12 amino acids. The chain's CDR3 is CSARFQVGEQYF. DNA of the CDR3: TGCAGTGCTAGATTTCAGGTTGGGGAGCAGTACTTC.

In this sample, this clonotype turned up many times. The genes are TRBV6-1 and TRBJ2-3, with 7 positions matching TRBD2. V lost 8 bases, J lost 5 bases, and 16 bases stayed unmatched. CDR1 MNHNS and CDR2 SASEGT come from the germline V gene. The CDR3 is made up of 16 amino acids. CDR3 bases: TGTGCCAGCTCCCCCCAAGCGGGAAGGGGAAAAGATACGCAGTATTTT. It translates to CASSPQAGRGKDTQYF.

This clonotype was seen many times. This chain links TRBV5-1 with TRBJ2-3; D unresolved. The V end was cut by 0 bases, the J end by 2 bases, with 13 bases between. This CDR3 region has 16 residues. Germline V lookup: CDR1 SGHRS, CDR2 YFSETQ. CDR3 sequence reads: CASSLAGQTTTDTQYF. In nucleotides, the CDR3 is TGCGCCAGCAGCTTGGCTGGCCAGACAACCACAGATACGCAGTATTTT.

The chain has TRBV30 and TRBJ1-5, with 7 nucleotides matching TRBD1. The J segment lost 7 bases and the V segment lost 2 bases, leaving 5 bases of the junction unmatched. The V gene's germline CDR1 is GTSNPN and CDR2 SVGIG (reference sequence). This CDR3 is 13 amino acids long. The CDR3 sequence: CAWSTGTEQPQHF. CDR3 nucleotide sequence: TGTGCCTGGAGTACCGGGACAGAGCAGCCCCAGCATTTT.

The chain links TRBV6-5 to TRBJ2-3; D remains ambiguous. V shed 6 bases and J shed 2 bases, with 12 bases lying between them. The CDR3 runs 14 residues. Germline CDR1 is MNHEY and CDR2 is SVGAGI. CDR3 region: CASSRGRNTDTQYF. The DNA for the CDR3 is TGTGCCAGCAGCAGAGGCAGAAACACAGATACGCAGTATTTT.

This clonotype occurred many times. V gene TRBV10-2 combines with J gene TRBJ2-1, with a weak D call TRBD2 (6 bases). Trimming left V 2 bases short and J 7 bases short, with 24 bases between. The CDR3 loop spans 18 amino acids. The V gene's germline CDR1 is WSHSY and CDR2 SAAADI. The CDR3 bases are TGCGCCAGCAGTGAGCCGGGTTCGGGAGAGAAGCTCGGGAATGAGCAGTTCTTC. This gives the protein CASSEPGSGEKLGNEQFF.

This clonotype has at least ten counts. This chain joins TRBV2 and TRBJ2-3; 14 positions agree with TRBD2. Germline values: CDR1 SNHLY, CDR2 FYNNEI. The CDR3 is 17 amino acids. Germline trimming cut 5 bases from V and 4 bases from J; bases unmatched to any gene: 8. In nucleotides, the CDR3 is TGTGCCAGCAGTTCCGGGACTAGCGGGAGAAGATCAGATACGCAGTATTTT. This encodes CASSSGTSGRRSDTQYF.

A single count supports this clonotype. This CDR3 fails to terminate in the conserved phenylalanine or tryptophan, so it likely reflects a read error. The DNA is omitted, as the CDR3 cannot be located on it reliably, and the CDR3 follows TCRdb's listing. V usage is TRBV28 and J usage is TRBJ2-7; TRBD2 was called by the table and not checked on the DNA. The CDR3 contains 16 residues when both ends are counted. Per germline, CDR1 MDHEN and CDR2 SYDVKM. CDR3 residues: CASRLWGAGVSYEKEG.

This clonotype was recorded at least ten times. The chain is built from TRBV7-8 and TRBJ1-6, with 10 bases fitting TRBD1. This CDR3 is 15 amino acids long. Looked up from germline, CDR1 is SGHVS and CDR2 is FQNEAQ. V shed 3 bases and J 7 bases; nucleotides not matched to a gene: 3. The DNA of the CDR3 is TGTGCCAGCAGCTTCGGACAGGGGGGGAATTCACCCCTCCACTTT. This gives the protein CASSFGQGGNSPLHF. The variable domain in full, with the rest retrieved from reference TRBV7-8 and TRBJ1-6, is GAGVSQSPRYKVAKRGQDVALRCDPISGHVSLFWYQQALGQGPEFLTYFQNEAQLDKSGLPSDRFFAERPEGSVSTLKIQRTQQEDSAVYLCASSFGQGGNSPLHFGNGTRLTVT.